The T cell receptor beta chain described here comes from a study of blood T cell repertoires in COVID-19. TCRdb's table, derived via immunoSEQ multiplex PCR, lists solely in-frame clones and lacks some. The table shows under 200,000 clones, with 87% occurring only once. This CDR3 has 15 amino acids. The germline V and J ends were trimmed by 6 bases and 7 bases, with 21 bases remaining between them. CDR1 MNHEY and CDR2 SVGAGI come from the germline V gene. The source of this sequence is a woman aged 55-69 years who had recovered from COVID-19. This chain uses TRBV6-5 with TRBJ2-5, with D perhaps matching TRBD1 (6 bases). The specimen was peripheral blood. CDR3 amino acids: CASSPGHTTPGTQYF. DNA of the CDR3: TGTGCCAGCAGCCCGGGACATACGACCCCGGGGACCCAGTACTTC.